Shown below are 30 T cell receptor beta chains from a single sample sequenced in a study of shared clonotypes between healthy human individuals. Assay used: immunoSEQ multiplex PCR; TCRdb lists only in-frame clones, some missing. In the table there are over a million clones, approximately 98.5% of which are singletons. Sample: naive CD4+ T cells sorted from blood. Subset: CD45RA+ positively selected. The receptors originated from a man aged 25-45 years in good health.

V usage is TRBV4-3 and J usage is TRBJ2-7; D might be TRBD1 or TRBD2, each matching 5 bases. The CDR3 is 15 amino acids. From germline, CDR1 is LGHNA and CDR2 YSLEER. Trimming removed 0 bases from V and 3 bases from J, with 12 bases in between. In DNA form, the CDR3 reads TGCGCCAGCAGCCAAGAGAATGTGGGGGTCTACGAGCAGTACTTC. It encodes CASSQENVGVYEQYF.

V is TRBV28 and J is TRBJ1-3, with 8 bases that match TRBD1. The CDR3 runs 16 residues. Germline assignment: CDR1 MDHEN and CDR2 SYDVKM. Trimming cost V 5 bases and J 4 bases; bases outside gene matches: 10. CDR3: CASSPLGQGEGNTIYF. The CDR3 DNA reads TGTGCCAGCAGTCCCCTCGGACAGGGAGAAGGAAACACCATATATTTT. The full variable domain, in which reference TRBV28 and TRBJ1-3 provide the parts outside the CDR3, is DVKVTQSSRYLVKRTGEKVFLECVQDMDHENMFWYRQDPGLGLRLIYFSYDVKMKEKGDIPEGYSVSREKKERFSLILESASTNQTSMYLCASSPLGQGEGNTIYFGEGSWLTVV.

The chain links TRBV30 to TRBJ2-5, with D perhaps assigned TRBD1 or TRBD2 (6 bases each). Trimming took off 1 base at V and 1 base at J, with 16 bases between the two ends. CDR1 is GTSNPN, CDR2 SVGIG, per germline (reference sequence). This CDR3 region has 16 residues. The CDR3 sequence is CAWSGGADFLQETQYF. The CDR3 DNA is TGTGCCTGGAGTGGGGGGGCGGATTTCCTCCAAGAGACCCAGTACTTC.

The V call is TRBV9, the J call TRBJ2-3, with 9 bases fitting TRBD1. This CDR3 has 16 amino acids. The J segment lost 4 bases and the V segment lost 3 bases, leaving 9 bases of the junction unmatched. Germline V gene lookup returns CDR1 SGDLS and CDR2 YYNGEE. CDR3 in DNA: TGTGCCAGCAGCGCATACAGGGGGCAAGGGCCAGATACGCAGTATTTT. Translating it yields CASSAYRGQGPDTQYF.

The chain couples TRBV7-9 to TRBJ2-7, with D tentatively TRBD1 (5 bases). CDR3 length equals 15 residues. V lost 1 base to trimming and J lost 2 bases, with 12 bases between them. Germline V CDR1 and CDR2: SEHNR, FQNEAQ (reference sequence). The CDR3 DNA reads TGTGCCAGCAGCTTAGAGACAGCCCCCCCCTACGAGCAGTACTTC. Translation gives CASSLETAPPYEQYF.

V and J are TRBV28 and TRBJ1-5, with 8 bases aligning to TRBD1. Per the germline V gene, CDR1 is MDHEN and CDR2 is SYDVKM. This CDR3 has 16 residues. V trimming: 4 bases; J trimming: 2 bases; junction bases outside the gene matches: 7. The CDR3 coding sequence is TGTGCCAGCAGTTGGTACAGGGGGTTTGGCAATCAGCCCCAGCATTTT. Protein product: CASSWYRGFGNQPQHF.

The chain combines TRBV5-4 with TRBJ2-7, with no clear D. V was shortened by 0 bases and J by 7 bases, with 11 bases between the two germline ends. The CDR3 contains 13 residues. Germline V gene data show CDR1 as SGHNT and CDR2 as YYREEE (reference sequence). The CDR3 reads CASSLAVMGEQYF. The CDR3 nucleotides read TGTGCCAGCAGCTTGGCTGTAATGGGGGAGCAGTACTTC.

The sample holds a few counts of this clone. The chain employs TRBV4-1 and TRBJ2-1, with 10 bases fitting TRBD2. V shed 1 base and J 8 bases; nucleotides not matched to a gene: 8. The CDR3 loop spans 16 amino acids. Germline V gene lookup returns CDR1 MGHRA and CDR2 YSYEKL. Here the CDR3 DNA reads TGCGCCAGCAGCCAAGTACTAACTAGCGGGATCGATGAGCAGTTCTTC. Amino acids: CASSQVLTSGIDEQFF.

The rearrangement links TRBV5-1 to TRBJ2-5; 7 nucleotides agree with TRBD2. The CDR3 has 14 residues. Trimming removed 7 bases from V and 6 bases from J; junction bases left unmatched: 12. Germline V lookup: CDR1 SGHRS, CDR2 YFSETQ. CDR3 in amino acids: CASALRAGIQTQYF. For the CDR3, the DNA is TGCGCCAGCGCCCTCAGAGCGGGGATTCAGACCCAGTACTTC.

The chain employs TRBV5-1 and TRBJ2-5; the D gene is possibly TRBD1 (5 bases). Looked up from germline, CDR1 is SGHRS and CDR2 is YFSETQ. The CDR3 totals 14 residues. V lost 0 bases and J 5 bases, leaving 11 bases between the germline ends. The CDR3 region is CASSLVAGHETQYF. The CDR3 DNA reads TGCGCCAGCAGCTTGGTGGCAGGGCACGAGACCCAGTACTTC.

The chain recombines TRBV5-5 with TRBJ1-1, with a weak D call TRBD1 (6 bases). Trimming cost V 1 base and J 4 bases, with 8 bases left between them. The CDR3 loop spans 13 amino acids. Germline-derived CDR1 and CDR2 are SGHKS and YYEKEE (reference sequence). Here the CDR3 reads CASSLTGPTEAFF. The CDR3 DNA reads TGTGCCAGCAGCTTGACAGGGCCCACTGAAGCTTTCTTT.

The genes are TRBV7-6 and TRBJ2-1; TRBD2 matches 10 bases. This CDR3 has 19 amino acids. Germline CDR1 and CDR2: SGHVS and FNYEAQ. J was trimmed by 0 bases and V by 8 bases; bases with no gene match: 16. In DNA, the CDR3 is TGTGCCAGCTCCAAGCTGGCTAGCGGGAGTCGGAGCTCCTACAATGAGCAGTTCTTC. Translating gives CASSKLASGSRSSYNEQFF.

This chain uses TRBV6-6 with TRBJ2-1, with TRBD2 matching over 13 bases. Germline V gives CDR1 MNHNY, CDR2 SVGAGI (reference sequence). The CDR3 length is 16 residues. The V gene end was trimmed by 6 bases and the J gene end by 10 bases; junction bases not matched to a gene: 12. In DNA, the CDR3 is TGTGCCAGCAGACTTCCGGGACTAGCGGGATCGTTCGAGCAGTTCTTC. It yields the protein CASRLPGLAGSFEQFF.

The chain combines TRBV6-6 with TRBJ2-7; 11 nucleotides line up with TRBD2. The V segment lost 6 bases and the J segment 3 bases; nucleotides outside the gene matches: 7. This CDR3 contains 15 residues. The germline gives CDR1 MNHNY, CDR2 SVGAGI (reference sequence). In DNA, the CDR3 is TGTGCCAGCAGCCCTAGCGGGAGGACGTACTACGAGCAGTACTTC. Its translation: CASSPSGRTYYEQYF.

The chain joins TRBV15 to TRBJ2-5, with 10 nucleotides matching TRBD2. The germline gives CDR1 LNHNV, CDR2 YYDKDF (reference sequence). The CDR3 has 17 amino acids. V lost 0 bases, J lost 2 bases, and 6 bases stayed unmatched. Here the CDR3 reads CATSRDSSGRGQETQYF. DNA for the CDR3: TGTGCCACCAGCAGAGATTCGAGCGGGAGGGGACAAGAGACCCAGTACTTC.

V usage is TRBV5-1 and J usage is TRBJ1-5, with a possible D match to TRBD1 (5 bases). V lost 0 bases and J 5 bases, leaving 12 bases between the germline ends. CDR1 SGHRS and CDR2 YFSETQ come from the germline V gene. The CDR3 spans 15 residues. The CDR3 nucleotides are TGCGCCAGCAGCTTGGCCTCTGGGGGGGATCAGCCCCAGCATTTT. Amino acid sequence: CASSLASGGDQPQHF.

This clone was recorded only once. This chain joins TRBV27 and TRBJ2-7; D not certain. The CDR3 runs to 13 residues. Trimming shortened V by 5 bases and J by 7 bases, and 15 bases separated the two germline ends. Per the germline V gene, CDR1 is MNHEY and CDR2 is SMNVEV (reference sequence). The DNA for the CDR3 is TGTGCCAGCAGTATTATACAGCCTGGGGAGCAGTACTTC. Translating it yields CASSIIQPGEQYF.

The rearrangement joins TRBV11-2 to TRBJ2-1, with 12 bases that match TRBD2. The CDR3 spans 17 residues. Germline V gives CDR1 SGHAT, CDR2 FQNNGV. Trimming cost V 1 base and J 8 bases; bases outside gene matches: 9. As DNA, the CDR3 is TGTGCCAGCAGCTTAGCCCGGACTAGCGGGGCAGGATATGAGCAGTTCTTC. This encodes CASSLARTSGAGYEQFF.

The chain couples TRBV9 to TRBJ1-2; 11 bases line up with TRBD1. Losses at the gene ends were 1 base for V and 2 bases for J; bases not matched to a gene: 4. Germline CDR1 SGDLS, CDR2 YYNGEE. There are 16 residues in the CDR3. The CDR3, as DNA: TGTGCCAGCAGCGTATCACGGACAGGGGGCAACTATGGCTACACCTTC. Translation gives CASSVSRTGGNYGYTF.

The chain links TRBV30 to TRBJ2-1, with TRBD1 matching over 8 bases. Trimming at V came to 0 bases and at J to 4 bases, leaving 5 bases not matched to a gene. Looked up from germline, CDR1 is GTSNPN and CDR2 is SVGIG (reference sequence). This CDR3 is built from 15 residues. CDR3 nucleotides: TGTGCCTGGAGTGTATACCGGACAGGGTACAATGAGCAGTTCTTC. This codes for CAWSVYRTGYNEQFF.

This clone was found once. The rearrangement links TRBV5-8 to TRBJ2-6; no definite D call. The germline CDR1 and CDR2 sequences are SGHTS and YDEGEE. The CDR3 consists of 20 residues. V lost 0 bases, J lost 0 bases, and 19 bases lay in between. Written as DNA, the CDR3 is TGTGCCAGCAGCTTGGCCGGCAGACCTGTCTGGTACTCTGGGGCCAACGTCCTGACTTTC. This gives the protein CASSLAGRPVWYSGANVLTF. Together with reference TRBV5-8 and TRBJ2-6, the CDR3 gives the full variable domain: EAGVTQSPTHLIKTRGQQATLRCSPISGHTSVYWYQQALGLGLQFLLWYDEGEERNRGNFPPRFSGRQFPNYSSELNVNALELEDSALYLCASSLAGRPVWYSGANVLTFGAGSRLTVL.

A note on this clone: The same CDR3 arises from other DNA sequences in this sample as well. The chain links TRBV7-9 to TRBJ2-3, with no clear D. V was cut by 1 base and J by 2 bases, with 7 bases left in between. This CDR3 contains 14 residues. CDR1 is SEHNR, CDR2 FQNEAQ, per germline (reference sequence). This CDR3 is CASSLGVYTDTQYF. The CDR3 DNA is TGTGCCAGCAGCTTAGGAGTTTACACAGATACGCAGTATTTT.

The chain joins TRBV27 to TRBJ1-5; D remains ambiguous. Germline V lookup: CDR1 MNHEY, CDR2 SMNVEV (reference sequence). The CDR3 is 13 residues long. Trimming cost V 8 bases and J 0 bases, with 8 bases left between them. The CDR3 bases are TGTGCCAGCGTACTCTATAGCAATCAGCCCCAGCATTTT. Protein product: CASVLYSNQPQHF.

In this sample, this clone turned up once. The chain links TRBV28 to TRBJ2-5; 8 bases match TRBD2. CDR3 length: 16 amino acids. The V gene's germline CDR1 is MDHEN and CDR2 SYDVKM. Losses at the gene ends were 2 bases for V and 14 bases for J; bases not matched to a gene: 19. This CDR3 is CASSLRYRAGERGLYF. CDR3 DNA: TGTGCCAGCAGTTTACGCTACCGAGCGGGAGAGCGAGGGCTTTACTTC.

The rearrangement uses TRBV5-4 and TRBJ2-3; D remains ambiguous. This CDR3 spans 13 amino acids. Per germline, CDR1 SGHNT and CDR2 YYREEE (reference sequence). Trimming cost V 4 bases and J 0 bases, with 6 bases left between them. The CDR3 DNA sequence: TGTGCCAGCAGCAGCTCTAGCACAGATACGCAGTATTTT. Protein sequence: CASSSSSTDTQYF.

The gene calls are TRBV6-5 and TRBJ1-3, with a weak D call TRBD1 (5 bases). Deletions cut 4 bases from V and 0 bases from J, with 13 bases between. The V gene's germline CDR1 is MNHEY and CDR2 SVGAGI. The length of the CDR3 is 16 residues. The CDR3 DNA reads as TGTGCCAGCAGTTTAAATGCAGGGAGCTCTGGAAACACCATATATTTT. Amino acids: CASSLNAGSSGNTIYF.

The chain joins TRBV11-3 to TRBJ2-3, with D unresolved. Looked up from germline, CDR1 is SGHNT and CDR2 is YENEEA. This CDR3 spans 15 amino acids. V lost 5 bases and J lost 0, with 12 bases in between. The CDR3 loop is CASSPKGSSTDTQYF. In nucleotides, the CDR3 is TGTGCCAGCAGCCCTAAGGGAAGCAGCACAGATACGCAGTATTTT.

Worth noting for this clone: A read error may account for a junction end that differs from germline. The genes are TRBV28 and TRBJ1-5, with D perhaps TRBD1 (5 bases). This CDR3 contains 16 residues. Germline V gene lookup returns CDR1 MDHEN and CDR2 SYDVKM. CDR3 residues: CASSLFRTITNQPQHF. The CDR3, as DNA: TGTGCCAGCAGCTTATTCCGGACAATAACCAATCAGCCCCAGCATTTT.

This clone was observed a single time. The chain has TRBV28 and TRBJ2-1; 11 bases agree with TRBD2. Germline V gene data show CDR1 as MDHEN and CDR2 as SYDVKM. The trim removed 7 bases at V and 4 bases at J, leaving 6 bases unmatched. This CDR3 spans 15 amino acids. The CDR3 region is CASKIAGGMYNEQFF. In DNA, the CDR3 is TGTGCCAGCAAAATAGCGGGAGGGATGTACAATGAGCAGTTCTTC.

As for this clone: The conserved phenylalanine or tryptophan is not found at the CDR3 terminus, so this likely reflects a read error. The limits of the CDR3 on the DNA are not certain, so only TCRdb's listed CDR3 is given. The V gene is TRBV30, the J gene TRBJ1-1; whether TRBD1, the table's D call, matches the DNA was not checked. From its first to its last residue, the CDR3 has 11 amino acids. Germline CDR1 GTSNPN, CDR2 SVGIG (reference sequence). The CDR3 sequence: CAWRTRGQGNL.